A selection of T cell receptor beta chains follows, all from one sample in a study of regulatory T cells in long-lasting Graves disease. One entry per CDR3 protein, called by TCRdb with MiXCR from the multiplex PCR reads. The sample has 400,000 to 500,000 distinct CDR3 sequences, less than 15% seen once. In addition, the sample was reused for a study of T cells in Graves' hyperthyroidism and ophthalmopathy.

The sequencing here drew on peripheral blood mononuclear cells (PBMCs), taken at new diagnosis, from a patient treated with antithyroid drugs. Every receptor here comes from a woman aged 45 to 65 with Graves disease. Each CDR3 is given with its conserved first and last residue. Each record gives: J gene, clone size, D gene, V gene, CDR3 DNA, CDR3 protein. D genes are given only for firm matches. Clone sizes are given selectively: once, few, many, or a class where the clone is expanded.

J: TRBJ2-6; size: few; D: -; V: TRBV5-8; DNA: TGTGCCAGCAGCTTGGGCCGGACGGCTGACTCTGGGGCCAACGTCCTGACTTTC; CDR3: CASSLGRTADSGANVLTF
J: TRBJ2-1; size: many; D: TRBD2; V: TRBV7-9; DNA: TGTGCCAGCAGCTTGGCTCCGGGGCGGGAGGACTCCTACAATGAGCAGTTCTTC; CDR3: CASSLAPGREDSYNEQFF
J: TRBJ2-5; size: -; D: -; V: TRBV3-1; DNA: TGTGCCAGCAGCCAATTTACCGGGGCCAGTACTGGGGCCCAAGAGACCCAGTACTTC; CDR3: CASSQFTGASTGAQETQYF
J: TRBJ2-1; size: many; D: TRBD2; V: TRBV7-3; DNA: TGTGCCAGCAGCTTCTTTGAGCGGGGGACGTTATTCGGTGAGCAGTTCTTC; CDR3: CASSFFERGTLFGEQFF
J: TRBJ2-7; size: many; D: TRBD1; V: TRBV14; DNA: TGTGCCAGCAGCCAACAGGGGGCCTCCTACGAGCAGTACTTC; CDR3: CASSQQGASYEQYF
J: TRBJ2-3; size: few; D: TRBD2; V: TRBV7-2; DNA: TGTGCCAGCAGCTTAGATTGGCTAGCGGGAGGTCCAGGCACAGATACGCAGTATTTT; CDR3: CASSLDWLAGGPGTDTQYF
J: TRBJ2-5; size: few; D: -; V: TRBV7-2; DNA: TGTGCCAGCAGCTTATCAGGGCAGGGTGGGAGTGGGACCCAGTACTTC; CDR3: CASSLSGQGGSGTQYF
J: TRBJ2-7; size: many; D: -; V: TRBV2; DNA: TGTGCCAGCAGTGAACATTACGAGCAGTACTTC; CDR3: CASSEHYEQYF
J: TRBJ2-5; size: -; D: TRBD2; V: TRBV20-1; DNA: TGCAGTGCTAGGGGGAATCTAGCGGGAGGTATAGAGACCCAGTACTTC; CDR3: CSARGNLAGGIETQYF
J: TRBJ2-1; size: many; D: TRBD2; V: TRBV7-6; DNA: TGTGCCAGCAGCTTAGCGACTAGCGGGCACAATGAGCAGTTCTTC; CDR3: CASSLATSGHNEQFF
J: TRBJ2-5; size: few; D: TRBD2; V: TRBV12-3/TRBV12-4; DNA: TGTGCCGGCAGCCTAGCGGGAGTGCGACGGGAGACCCAGTACTTC; CDR3: CAGSLAGVRRETQYF
J: TRBJ2-7; size: -; D: TRBD2; V: TRBV2; DNA: TGTGCCAGCAGTGAAGCGGGGACTAGCGGGAGGGCTTACGAGCAGTACTTC; CDR3: CASSEAGTSGRAYEQYF
J: TRBJ2-7; size: -; D: TRBD1; V: TRBV7-3; DNA: TGTGCCAGCAGCTCCTACAGGGGGCCCTACGAGCAGTACTTC; CDR3: CASSSYRGPYEQYF
J: TRBJ2-5; size: many; D: -; V: TRBV11-2; DNA: TGTGCCAGCAGCTTAGTCATGGGGTACCAAGAGACCCAGTACTTC; CDR3: CASSLVMGYQETQYF
J: TRBJ2-1; size: many; D: -; V: TRBV27; DNA: TGTGCCAGCAGTTCCAGGGTAGTTATGGGTAACAATGAGCAGTTCTTC; CDR3: CASSSRVVMGNNEQFF
J: TRBJ2-7; size: many; D: TRBD2; V: TRBV20-1; DNA: TGCAGTGCTAGTGGGCGGGAGTCCCACGAGCAGTACTTC; CDR3: CSASGRESHEQYF
J: TRBJ1-1; size: few; D: -; V: TRBV30; DNA: TGTGCCTGGAGCGTAAAGGGGACACTGAACACTGAAGCTTTCTTT; CDR3: CAWSVKGTLNTEAFF
J: TRBJ2-7; size: many; D: -; V: TRBV10-3; DNA: TGTGCCATCAGTGAGGACGCGGGCCTAACCTACGAGCAGTACTTC; CDR3: CAISEDAGLTYEQYF
J: TRBJ2-1; size: many; D: TRBD1; V: TRBV7-9; DNA: TGTGCCAGCAGCTTAGAACCAGCTTGGACAGGTTCGAGTCATGAGCAGTTCTTC; CDR3: CASSLEPAWTGSSHEQFF
J: TRBJ1-5; size: many; D: -; V: TRBV7-8; DNA: TGTGCCAGCAGCTTGTTGTTAGGGGATCAGCCCCAGCATTTT; CDR3: CASSLLLGDQPQHF
J: TRBJ1-5; size: many; D: -; V: TRBV10-3; DNA: TGTGCCATCAGTGAGTCCAGGACACCTAGCAATCAGCCCCAGCATTTT; CDR3: CAISESRTPSNQPQHF
J: TRBJ2-1; size: few; D: TRBD2; V: TRBV5-1; DNA: TGCGCCAGCAGCTTGGGCTGGGAGACTAGCGGCGTGACCAATGAGCAGTTCTTC; CDR3: CASSLGWETSGVTNEQFF
J: TRBJ2-1; size: many; D: TRBD1; V: TRBV12-3/TRBV12-4; DNA: TGTGCCAGCAGTTCCGACAGGGGGAGTCTCAATGAGCAGTTCTTC; CDR3: CASSSDRGSLNEQFF
J: TRBJ1-5; size: many; D: -; V: TRBV12-3/TRBV12-4; DNA: TGTGCCAGCAGTTTTAACGGCAATCAGCCCCAGCATTTT; CDR3: CASSFNGNQPQHF
J: TRBJ1-2; size: many; D: -; V: TRBV7-2; DNA: TGTGCCAGCAGCACAGGGAGTTACTATGGCTACACCTTC; CDR3: CASSTGSYYGYTF
J: TRBJ2-5; size: -; D: -; V: TRBV12-3/TRBV12-4; DNA: TGTGCCAGCAGTTTAGCGGGACCAAGGACCCAGTACTTC; CDR3: CASSLAGPRTQYF
J: TRBJ2-5; size: few; D: -; V: TRBV6-1; DNA: TGTGCCAGCAGTCCAGGACCAGCGGAAGAGACCCAGTACTTC; CDR3: CASSPGPAEETQYF
J: TRBJ2-7; size: many; D: TRBD2; V: TRBV29-1; DNA: TGCAGCGTTGGAAGGACTAGCGATTTCTACGAGCAGTACTTC; CDR3: CSVGRTSDFYEQYF
J: TRBJ2-7; size: -; D: TRBD1; V: TRBV6-1; DNA: TGTGCCAGCAGCAGCCAGGGGGCCCGGGGCTACGAGCAGTACTTC; CDR3: CASSSQGARGYEQYF
J: TRBJ2-1; size: few; D: -; V: TRBV11-3; DNA: TGTGCCAGCAGCAAAGCTCCGGGACCAAGCAATGAGCAGTTCTTC; CDR3: CASSKAPGPSNEQFF
J: TRBJ1-1; size: -; D: -; V: TRBV6-2/TRBV6-3; DNA: TGTGCCAGCAGTCTACGATCTGGGGGCACTGAAGCTTTCTTT; CDR3: CASSLRSGGTEAFF
J: TRBJ2-7; size: -; D: TRBD2; V: TRBV5-1; DNA: TGTGCCAGCACCCGGGATGGCGGGAGAGGGTTCGAGCAGTACTTC; CDR3: CASTRDGGRGFEQYF
J: TRBJ2-7; size: many; D: TRBD2; V: TRBV28; DNA: TGTGCCAGCAATCGGGGACTAGCGGGGACCTACGAGCAGTACTTC; CDR3: CASNRGLAGTYEQYF
J: TRBJ2-7; size: few; D: TRBD2; V: TRBV5-1; DNA: TGCGCCAGCAGCTTGGCTAGCGGGAGGCTTTACGAGCAGTACTTC; CDR3: CASSLASGRLYEQYF
J: TRBJ2-7; size: many; D: TRBD2; V: TRBV27; DNA: TGTGCCAGCAGTGATTTATACGGGACTAGCGGGAGGCTCTACGAGCAGTACTTC; CDR3: CASSDLYGTSGRLYEQYF
J: TRBJ2-2; size: few; D: TRBD2; V: TRBV7-3; DNA: TGTGCCAGCAGCTTAGTTCCTAGCGGGAGGGCCGGAACCGGGGAGCTGTTTTTT; CDR3: CASSLVPSGRAGTGELFF
J: TRBJ2-5; size: many; D: TRBD1; V: TRBV7-8; DNA: TGTGCCAGCAGCTTAGCAGGGACAGGCCAAGAGACCCAGTACTTC; CDR3: CASSLAGTGQETQYF
J: TRBJ1-2; size: many; D: -; V: TRBV7-3; DNA: TGTGCCAGCAGCGCATCAGGGAGGTCGTTCGACGGCTACACCTTC; CDR3: CASSASGRSFDGYTF
J: TRBJ1-2; size: few; D: TRBD1; V: TRBV5-1; DNA: TGCGCCAGCAGCCAAGGGACAGACTATGGCTACACCTTC; CDR3: CASSQGTDYGYTF
J: TRBJ2-1; size: many; D: TRBD2; V: TRBV2; DNA: TGTGCCAGCAGTGAACTAGCGGGAGATGAAAGTGAGCAGTTCTTC; CDR3: CASSELAGDESEQFF
J: TRBJ2-7; size: few; D: -; V: TRBV6-1; DNA: TGTGCCAGCAGTGAAGCTGGACGGAGCTCCTACGAGCAGTACTTC; CDR3: CASSEAGRSSYEQYF
J: TRBJ1-5; size: few; D: -; V: TRBV2; DNA: TGTGCCAGCATCGGTCAGGTGAATCAGCCCCAGCATTTT; CDR3: CASIGQVNQPQHF
J: TRBJ2-5; size: -; D: TRBD1; V: TRBV30; DNA: TGTGCCTGGAGTGACAGGGGGCTTCGGAAGACCCAGTACTTC; CDR3: CAWSDRGLRKTQYF
J: TRBJ2-3; size: -; D: TRBD2; V: TRBV4-2; DNA: TGTGCCAGCAGCTCTAGCGGGAGGGCCGTGGATACGCAGTATTTT; CDR3: CASSSSGRAVDTQYF